This T cell receptor beta chain originates from a study of Graves' ophthalmopathy and Graves' hyperthyroidism (dated by TCRdb to 2016 to 2019). With respect to the entire study: Peripheral blood was collected before any treatment was given, at the time of initial diagnosis. In total, around 140 blood samples were TCR-sequenced: some 43 ophthalmopathy, 80 or so hyperthyroidism and 17 hyperthyroidism-to-ophthalmopathy patients. For independent validation, a separate cohort was made up of 18 to 20 hyperthyroidism patients plus 17 patients who later progressed from hyperthyroidism to ophthalmopathy. In roughly six hyperthyroidism patients, the T-cell repertoires found in thyroid tissue were compared with those found in blood. The study used TCR beta repertoire signatures to distinguish Graves' ophthalmopathy from Graves' hyperthyroidism and to predict progression to ophthalmopathy. To explore V-J signatures distinguishing ophthalmopathy from hyperthyroidism, a discovery set of roughly 100 patients (around 42 ophthalmopathy, 57 stable hyperthyroidism) was enrolled. Once sampling was done, hyperthyroidism patients were given methimazole at a starting dose of 30 mg daily, while ophthalmopathy patients were given high-dose intravenous methylprednisolone. The 100 or so discovery patients were divided at random into training and test sets in a 7:3 ratio. Study-wide conclusions, independent of this receptor: In cross-validation, the 13-signature model distinguished ophthalmopathy from stable hyperthyroidism with more than 85% sensitivity and roughly 81% specificity, while in the test set the corresponding values were around 79% and 71%. Among expanded thyroid clonotypes with frequency above 0.001, most also showed up in blood, which suggests that blood repertoires may reflect the thyroid immune response. No statistical method was used to predetermine the sample size, and group allocation was not hidden from the investigators. In validation, the model predicted ophthalmopathy progression with nearly 71% sensitivity and approximately 72% specificity; some 13 predicted patients were CT-confirmed with GO in a median of around 6 months.

Counted from cysteine to phenylalanine, this CDR3 has 13 amino acids. The DNA shown is the 39-base CDR3, in frame from base 1. V drops 8 bases and J drops 4 bases, leaving 11 bases in between. The germline V gene gives CDR1 as ENHRY and CDR2 as SYGVKD. Ophthalmopathy patients had moderately to severely active disease, Clinical Activity Score of at least 3, NOSPECS grade of at least 4, and disease duration under 3 months. Patients were excluded if they had other autoimmune diseases, uncontrolled infections, pregnancy or lactation. Diagnosis relied on clinical symptoms, serum thyroxine, TRAb, thyroid ultrasound and orbital computed tomography. Ficoll-Paque density gradient centrifugation was used to isolate PBMCs from about 9 ml of fresh peripheral blood. Total RNA was extracted with Trizol reagent and quality-checked on an Agilent 2100 Bioanalyzer. This clonotype was seen at least ten times. It has no known antigen specificity. One base away there is no much larger clone; base qualities are not given.

For repertoire sequencing, TCR beta CDR3 regions were amplified from RNA transcripts. HTBI primers and the Qiagen OneStep RT-PCR kit were used in a first-round RT-PCR, which was followed by a second-round multiplex PCR, size selection and purification. The libraries underwent paired-end sequencing with 100 bp reads on an Illumina HiSeq2000. As for the original processing: Reads were processed with SOAPnuke, discarding reads with adapters, uncalled bases, mean Phred below 15, or no exact constant-primer or identifier match. COPE v1.2.5 was used to merge the high-quality paired reads. Each unique nucleotide sequence was treated as a clonotype, and MiTCR v1.1 was used to align the clonotypes to the IMGT TRB V, D and J references. The analysis was limited to V-J combinations with a frequency above 0.0001, which together covered more than 99% of repertoires. A TCR clonal expansion and chaos score per V-J combination was defined as the ratio of F50 clonal expansion to chaos observed in the TCRdist matrix. Welch's t-statistics and random forest were used to reduce the features to about 14 V-J combinations, which were then used as input to a naive Bayes classifier. The Morisita-Horn index was used to measure how similar the thyroid and blood repertoires were. TCRdb trimmed public reads at Q25 via fastp, called clones via MiXCR and kept in-frame beta chains. Each CDR3 protein appears once, grouped with its most common genes and DNA. The V and J calls shown here were made by TCRdb, not taken from the authors' results. This sample lists a few hundred thousand distinct CDR3 sequences; around 18% were detected once. The leading ten clones occupy roughly 1.5% of the sample.

The sequenced sample was peripheral blood. The V and J genes are TRBV10-3 and TRBJ2-2; the D gene is perhaps TRBD2, from 5 matching bases. The clonotype comes from a woman aged 18-29 years with Graves' ophthalmopathy. Donor details come from another sample of the same person, matched by shared clones. The CDR3 reads CAIQERVTGELFF. The nucleotide sequence is TGTGCCATCCAAGAGAGGGTCACCGGGGAGCTGTTTTTT.